These 14 T cell receptor beta chains came from one sample sequenced in a study of TIL therapy for anti-PD-1-resistant metastatic lung cancer (TCRdb year 2021). TCR beta CDR3 regions were amplified from genomic DNA with the immunoSEQ v3 hsTCRB kit using bias-controlled multiplex PCR. TCRdb took this table from immuneACCESS and kept in-frame rearrangements with V and J called. Such tables lack part of the clones; where checked against another copy, unresolved V genes explain under half of the gap, and the rest is unexplained. This sample has 45,000 to 60,000 clones in its table, and around 80% of those were observed once. About 5% of the sample comes from the top ten. The time point tag for this specimen amounts to: pre-treatment sample, taken before nivolumab and TIL therapy. The sample here was blood, taken at baseline. Every receptor here comes from a woman aged 25-85 years with non-small cell lung cancer.

The sample holds one count of this clone. The rearrangement links TRBV10-2 to TRBJ2-1; 8 nucleotides agree with TRBD2. CDR3 length: 19 residues. Germline-derived CDR1 and CDR2 are WSHSY and SAAADI. V lost 7 bases and J lost 5; bases outside the gene matches: 22. The CDR3 sequence: CASIRSSPAAGGSHNEQFF. DNA of the CDR3: TGCGCCAGCATTCGGAGTTCCCCTGCGGCGGGGGGCAGTCACAATGAGCAGTTCTTC.

Written as DNA, the CDR3 is TGTGCCAGCAGCCAGAGGGGGGGGCCGTACGAGCAGTACTTC. Translating gives CASSQRGGPYEQYF. The chain couples TRBV14 to TRBJ2-7; perhaps TRBD2 as D (7 bases). V lost 3 bases and J 4 bases, leaving 13 bases between the germline ends. The CDR3 has 14 residues. Looked up from germline, CDR1 is SGHDN and CDR2 is FVKESK. The variable domain in full, completed from reference TRBV14 and TRBJ2-7, reads EAGVTQFPSHSVIEKGQTVTLRCDPISGHDNLYWYRRVMGKEIKFLLHFVKESKQDESGMPNNRFLAERTGGTYSTLKVQPAELEDSGVYFCASSQRGGPYEQYFGPGTRLTVT.

The chain couples TRBV5-4 to TRBJ2-6; 9 positions match TRBD1. V gave up 4 bases and J gave up 0 bases; unmatched junction bases: 5. CDR1 is SGHNT, CDR2 YYREEE, per germline (reference sequence). The length of the CDR3 is 17 residues. Here the CDR3 reads CASSRWTGASGANVLTF. In DNA form, the CDR3 reads TGTGCCAGCAGCCGTTGGACAGGGGCCTCTGGGGCCAACGTCCTGACTTTC.

Here the CDR3 DNA reads TGTGCCAGTAGTACTCCTCAGACAGGAAGCAATCAGCCCCAGCATTTT. This encodes CASSTPQTGSNQPQHF. The rearrangement links TRBV19 to TRBJ1-5; D possibly corresponds to TRBD1 (6 bases). The CDR3 covers 16 residues. From germline, CDR1 is LNHDA and CDR2 SQIVND (reference sequence). Trimming cost V 4 bases and J 1 base, with 14 bases left between them.

The chain joins TRBV6-5 to TRBJ2-7; D is ambiguous. This CDR3 is built from 15 residues. V was shortened by 0 bases and J by 3 bases, with 12 bases between the two germline ends. Germline V gives CDR1 MNHEY, CDR2 SVGAGI. The CDR3 DNA sequence: TGTGCCAGCAGTTACTCGGTTCTAGGAAGCTACGAGCAGTACTTC. Protein product: CASSYSVLGSYEQYF.

The chain combines TRBV28 with TRBJ2-7; D not certain. The CDR3 has 12 residues. Trimming cost V 2 bases and J 2 bases, with 4 bases left between them. Germline loops: CDR1 MDHEN, CDR2 SYDVKM. The CDR3 loop reads CASSLRTYEQYF. The DNA for the CDR3 is TGTGCCAGCAGTTTAAGAACCTACGAGCAGTACTTC.

The genes are TRBV30 and TRBJ2-1; tentatively, D is TRBD2 (6 bases). This CDR3 has 12 amino acids. CDR1 and CDR2 from the germline V gene are GTSNPN and SVGIG (reference sequence). The germline V and J ends were trimmed by 3 bases and 13 bases, with 16 bases remaining between them. The CDR3 sequence is CAWRFGRGRQFF. The CDR3 nucleotides read TGTGCCTGGAGGTTCGGACGGGGGAGACAGTTCTTC.

The chain uses TRBV19 and TRBJ1-1, with 7 bases aligning to TRBD1. Trimming cost V 5 bases and J 3 bases; bases outside gene matches: 6. The germline CDR1 and CDR2 sequences are LNHDA and SQIVND (reference sequence). The length of the CDR3 is 14 residues. CDR3 nucleotide sequence: TGTGCCAGTAGTCCCGGACAGGTGTACACTGAAGCTTTCTTT. Amino acid sequence: CASSPGQVYTEAFF.

The V call is TRBV5-1, the J call TRBJ2-1; 8 nucleotides line up with TRBD1. Per germline, CDR1 SGHRS and CDR2 YFSETQ. The CDR3 contains 14 residues. V gave up 3 bases and J gave up 5 bases; unmatched junction bases: 4. CDR3 protein: CASSSDRGHNEQFF. In DNA, the CDR3 is TGCGCCAGCAGCTCCGACAGGGGACACAATGAGCAGTTCTTC.

The genes are TRBV27 and TRBJ1-5; no definite D call. Between the trimmed V and J ends, which lost 1 base and 2 bases, there was a span of 3 bases. This CDR3 region has 13 residues. Germline CDR1 reads MNHEY; CDR2 reads SMNVEV (reference sequence). The CDR3: CASSLFGNQPQHF. The DNA for the CDR3 is TGTGCCAGCAGTTTATTCGGCAATCAGCCCCAGCATTTT.

V and J are TRBV9 and TRBJ2-7; 7 bases map to TRBD2. Germline CDR1 reads SGDLS; CDR2 reads YYNGEE. The CDR3 totals 13 residues. The J segment lost 1 base and the V segment lost 2 bases, leaving 0 bases of the junction unmatched. In nucleotides, the CDR3 is TGTGCCAGCAGCGTGGGGGGGTCCTACGAGCAGTACTTC. Amino acids: CASSVGGSYEQYF.

V and J are TRBV5-1 and TRBJ2-5, with 13 bases identical to TRBD2. Germline V gene data show CDR1 as SGHRS and CDR2 as YFSETQ. V was clipped by 4 bases and J by 7 bases; unmatched bases: 7. CDR3 length equals 15 residues. The CDR3, as DNA: TGCGCCAGCAGCGAATCGACTAGCGGGGGGATGACCCAGTACTTC. It translates to CASSESTSGGMTQYF. The whole variable domain, remainder taken from reference TRBV5-1 and TRBJ2-5, is KAGVTQTPRYLIKTRGQQVTLSCSPISGHRSVSWYQQTPGQGLQFLFEYFSETQRNKGNFPGRFSGRQFSNSRSEMNVSTLELGDSALYLCASSESTSGGMTQYFGPGTRLLVL.

To note about this clone: The sample has other DNA sequences that encode this CDR3 too. This chain links TRBV30 with TRBJ2-5; the D gene is possibly TRBD2 (5 bases). CDR3 length equals 13 residues. CDR1 is GTSNPN and CDR2 is SVGIG in the germline V gene (reference sequence). V was cut by 0 bases and J by 1 base, with 6 bases left in between. CDR3 DNA sequence: TGTGCCTGGAGTGTGGGAGCCCAAGAGACCCAGTACTTC. Amino acids: CAWSVGAQETQYF. The full variable domain, in which reference TRBV30 and TRBJ2-5 provide the parts outside the CDR3, is SQTIHQWPATLVQPVGSPLSLECTVEGTSNPNLYWYRQAAGRGLQLLFYSVGIGQISSEVPQNLSASRPQDRQFILSSKKLLLSDSGFYLCAWSVGAQETQYFGPGTRLLVL.

The rearrangement joins TRBV28 to TRBJ2-2; D is uncertain. V lost 5 bases, J lost 7 bases, and 11 bases lay in between. CDR1 is MDHEN, CDR2 SYDVKM, per germline. The CDR3 extends over 13 amino acids. The CDR3 spells CASSIWTGGELFF. In nucleotides, the CDR3 is TGTGCCAGCAGTATCTGGACCGGCGGGGAGCTGTTTTTT.